The T cell receptor beta chain described here comes from a study of T cell repertoires in aging, cancer and after chemotherapy. The overall study: Donor ages fell into six groups from 30 or younger up to 70 or older. Overall study results and limits: Healthy donors lost TCR diversity with age mainly through richness, cancer patients through richness and evenness. Rebound thymic output was suggested by rising median generation probability during chemotherapy in each cancer cohort.

About this clonotype itself: What it recognizes is unknown.

TCR beta rearrangements were amplified from peripheral blood genomic DNA. Rearranged V-D-J TRB sequences were amplified with a mixed TRB-A/B primer pool. TCRdb reprocessed the multiplex PCR reads with MiXCR, giving one entry per CDR3 protein. Found here are under 3,000 distinct CDR3 sequences, roughly 28% of them singletons; the top ten hold roughly 5%. This CDR3 contains 15 residues. The J segment lost 5 bases and the V segment lost 5 bases, leaving 10 bases of the junction unmatched. This sequence originates from a human donor in good health. The chain links TRBV12-3 or TRBV12-4 to TRBJ1-2; 8 bases line up with TRBD1. The sequencing input was blood. The CDR3 sequence: CASSVVTGEEYGYTF. The CDR3 DNA is TGTGCCAGCAGTGTCGTGACAGGGGAGGAGTATGGCTACACCTTC.